The 17 T cell receptor beta chains reported below all come from one sample, sequenced in a study of T cell repertoires in cytomegalovirus infection (dated by TCRdb to between 2017 and 2020). TCRdb records Illumina HiSeq 1500 as the sequencer. TCRdb reworked the public reads: Q25 trimming with fastp, MiXCR clone assembly, productive beta chains retained. All rows with the same CDR3 protein become a single entry with the most common DNA and genes. For this sample there are some 150,000 distinct CDR3 sequences; 23% appear just once. The ten largest clones represent approximately 11% of the sample. Sequenced material: PBMCs. The receptors derive from a human donor in good health (CMV status not recorded). Some clones in this sample may be carry-over from other donors' samples.

As concerns this clonotype: The junction does not match germline at one end; this may be a read error. This chain uses TRBV5-1 with TRBJ2-3; TRBD1 matches 8 bases. CDR1 is SGHRS, CDR2 YFSETQ, per germline. The CDR3 covers 17 residues. In DNA form, the CDR3 reads TGCGCCAGCAGACTTGGCCCACGGGACAGGACTACAGATACGCATTATTTT. This gives the protein CASRLGPRDRTTDTHYF.

This clonotype was counted only a few times. This sequence joins TRBV12-3 or TRBV12-4 and TRBJ1-5; D unclear. The CDR3 loop spans 14 amino acids. The V end lost 1 base, the J end lost 4 bases, and 8 bases lay between the germline ends. The DNA of the CDR3 is TGTGCCAGCAGTTTAGGGAATAGGAATCAGCCCCAGCATTTT. Protein: CASSLGNRNQPQHF.

This clonotype has ten or more counts. V and J are TRBV7-9 and TRBJ1-6; 8 nucleotides agree with TRBD1. The length of the CDR3 is 15 residues. V gave up 5 bases and J gave up 6 bases; unmatched junction bases: 6. Per germline, CDR1 SEHNR and CDR2 FQNEAQ (reference sequence). CDR3 bases: TGTGCCAGCAGCCTAAACAGGGGGGGTAATTCACCCCTCCACTTT. Its protein product is CASSLNRGGNSPLHF.

This clonotype has only a few counts. The genes are TRBV10-3 and TRBJ2-7, with 10 bases identical to TRBD1. The CDR3 runs 16 residues. Germline CDR1 ENHRY, CDR2 SYGVKD. With 2 bases clipped from V and 0 bases from J, the junction kept 4 bases outside the gene matches. This CDR3 reads CAISEGDRGSSYEQYF. CDR3 DNA sequence: TGTGCCATCAGTGAGGGGGACAGGGGAAGCTCCTACGAGCAGTACTTC.

This clonotype was picked up many times. V and J are TRBV7-8 and TRBJ2-5; possibly TRBD2 for D (5 bases). Trimming left V 1 base short and J 0 bases short, with 9 bases between. The V gene's germline CDR1 is SGHVS and CDR2 FQNEAQ. The CDR3 sequence is 15 residues long. This CDR3 is CASSLESGYQETQYF. The CDR3 nucleotides read TGTGCCAGCAGCTTAGAGTCGGGGTACCAAGAGACCCAGTACTTC. The full variable domain, completed using reference TRBV7-8 and TRBJ2-5, is GAGVSQSPRYKVAKRGQDVALRCDPISGHVSLFWYQQALGQGPEFLTYFQNEAQLDKSGLPSDRFFAERPEGSVSTLKIQRTQQEDSAVYLCASSLESGYQETQYFGPGTRLLVL.

In DNA form, the CDR3 reads TGTGCCAGCAGCTCAGGCACTGAAGCTTTCTTT. It yields the protein CASSSGTEAFF. The gene calls are TRBV12-3 or TRBV12-4 and TRBJ1-1; D is undetermined. V shed 6 bases and J shed 4 bases, with 6 bases lying between them. The CDR3 spans 11 residues.

The chain combines TRBV7-9 with TRBJ1-2; no definite D call. Trimming removed 1 base at V and 8 bases at J, with 14 bases between. This CDR3 is built from 14 residues. Germline V gene data show CDR1 as SEHNR and CDR2 as FQNEAQ (reference sequence). The DNA of the CDR3 is TGTGCCAGCAGCTTAGACGGGCAGCTTCGAGGCTACACCTTC. It yields the protein CASSLDGQLRGYTF.

As concerns this clonotype: Germline and junction disagree at one end, which may indicate a read error. This chain uses TRBV7-6 with TRBJ2-5; either TRBD1 or TRBD2 may fit D (5 bases each). The CDR3 consists of 16 residues. The V gene's germline CDR1 is SGHVS and CDR2 FNYEAQ. The CDR3 is CACSLSGPERGETQYF. The CDR3 DNA reads as TGTGCCTGCAGCTTATCGGGACCCGAACGAGGGGAGACCCAGTACTTC.

The chain carries TRBV7-2 and TRBJ2-5; 7 bases fit TRBD2. The junction had 9 bases not matched to a gene; V was cut back by 6 bases and J by 2 bases. The CDR3 is made up of 15 amino acids. The germline V gene encodes CDR1 SGHTA and CDR2 FQGNSA. In DNA, the CDR3 is TGTGCCAGCAGTCTCGGGTGGCGGGGGCAAGAGACCCAGTACTTC. Translation: CASSLGWRGQETQYF.

This chain joins TRBV12-3 or TRBV12-4 and TRBJ1-1; D gene uncertain. The CDR3 length is 13 residues. V was clipped by 3 bases and J by 1 base, with 6 bases between them. In DNA, the CDR3 is TGTGCCAGCAGTTTGATAGCGAACACTGAAGCTTTCTTT. Amino acid sequence: CASSLIANTEAFF.

The genes are TRBV20-1 and TRBJ2-7; the match to TRBD2 covers 8 bases. CDR3 length equals 15 residues. The V gene's germline CDR1 is DFQATT and CDR2 SNEGSKA (reference sequence). With 0 bases clipped from V and 4 bases from J, the junction kept 8 bases outside the gene matches. CDR3 residues: CSARDESGSGYEQYF. As DNA, the CDR3 is TGCAGTGCTAGAGATGAGAGCGGGAGTGGTTACGAGCAGTACTTC.

The CDR3 loop is CASSPGTGVSGNTIYF. The DNA for the CDR3 is TGTGCCAGCAGTCCCGGGACAGGGGTGAGCGGAAACACCATATATTTT. The chain links TRBV28 to TRBJ1-3, with 10 bases lining up with TRBD1. Germline V gene sequence: CDR1 MDHEN, CDR2 SYDVKM. The V and J ends lost 5 bases and 4 bases, in that order; junction bases with no gene match: 8. CDR3 size: 16 residues.

This chain links TRBV20-1 with TRBJ2-1; 9 bases fit TRBD2. Germline V lookup: CDR1 DFQATT, CDR2 SNEGSKA (reference sequence). The ends lost 4 bases at V and 4 bases at J; junction bases unmatched: 2. The CDR3 totals 13 residues. CDR3 residues: CSAKAGGYNEQFF. CDR3 nucleotide sequence: TGCAGTGCTAAAGCGGGGGGATACAATGAGCAGTTCTTC.

This clonotype was detected a few times. The rearrangement links TRBV19 to TRBJ1-2; TRBD1 agrees at 7 bases. Looked up from germline, CDR1 is LNHDA and CDR2 is SQIVND (reference sequence). With V trimmed by 5 bases and J by 0 bases, 3 bases remained unmatched. The CDR3 contains 14 residues. CDR3 nucleotides: TGTGCCAGTAGTGACAGGGCCTCTAACTATGGCTACACCTTC. Translated: CASSDRASNYGYTF.

This clonotype came up many times. The chain links TRBV15 to TRBJ2-5, with a weak D call TRBD2 (5 bases). This CDR3 is 16 amino acids long. The germline V gene encodes CDR1 LNHNV and CDR2 YYDKDF (reference sequence). V was clipped by 0 bases and J by 1 base, with 12 bases between them. The CDR3 bases are TGTGCCACCAGCAGAGATATTCGGGGTATCCAAGAGACCCAGTACTTC. It encodes CATSRDIRGIQETQYF.

This clonotype occurred many times. This chain uses TRBV7-2 with TRBJ2-5; the D gene is possibly TRBD1 (6 bases). Germline loops: CDR1 SGHTA, CDR2 FQGNSA. The CDR3 contains 13 residues. V lost 4 bases and J 1 base, leaving 7 bases between the germline ends. Written as DNA, the CDR3 is TGTGCCAGCAGCTGGGACACCCAAGAGACCCAGTACTTC. This gives the protein CASSWDTQETQYF.

This clonotype has only a few counts. The chain is built from TRBV7-9 and TRBJ2-2; the D is unclear. The CDR3 loop spans 15 amino acids. Germline V lookup: CDR1 SEHNR, CDR2 FQNEAQ (reference sequence). Between the trimmed V and J ends, which lost 0 bases and 4 bases, there was a span of 9 bases. CDR3 DNA sequence: TGTGCCAGCAGCTTAGCGGGGAAGGGCACCGGGGAGCTGTTTTTT. As protein: CASSLAGKGTGELFF.